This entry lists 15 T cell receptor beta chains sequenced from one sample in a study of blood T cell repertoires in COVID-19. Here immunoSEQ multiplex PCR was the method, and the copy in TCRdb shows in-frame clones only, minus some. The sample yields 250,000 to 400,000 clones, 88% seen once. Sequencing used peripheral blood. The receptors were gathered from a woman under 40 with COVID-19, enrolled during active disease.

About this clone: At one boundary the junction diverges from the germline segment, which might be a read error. CDR3 residues: CASSFWDTEAFF. Here the CDR3 DNA reads TGTGCCAGCAGCTTTTGGGACACCGAAGCTTTCTTT. V usage is TRBV5-5 and J usage is TRBJ1-1, with D possibly TRBD1 on 6 matching bases. CDR3 size: 12 residues. CDR1 and CDR2 from the germline V gene are SGHKS and YYEKEE (reference sequence). Variable domain in full (rest from reference TRBV5-5 and TRBJ1-1): DAGVTQSPTHLIKTRGQQVTLRCSPISGHKSVSWYQQVLGQGPQFIFQYYEKEERGRGNFPDRFSARQFPNYSSELNVNALLLGDSALYLCASSFWDTEAFFGQGTRLTVV.

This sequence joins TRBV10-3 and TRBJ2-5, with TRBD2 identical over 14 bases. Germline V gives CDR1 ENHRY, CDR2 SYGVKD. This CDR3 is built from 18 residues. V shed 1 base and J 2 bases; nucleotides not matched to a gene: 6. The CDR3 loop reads CAISEFGLAGGLQETQYF. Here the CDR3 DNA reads TGTGCCATCAGTGAGTTTGGACTAGCGGGGGGATTACAAGAGACCCAGTACTTC.

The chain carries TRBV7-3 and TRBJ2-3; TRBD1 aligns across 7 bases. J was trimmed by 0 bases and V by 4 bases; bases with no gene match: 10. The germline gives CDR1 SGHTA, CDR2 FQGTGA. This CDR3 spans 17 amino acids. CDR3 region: CASSSRKTGPSTDTQYF. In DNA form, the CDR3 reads TGTGCCAGCAGCTCCCGAAAGACAGGGCCTAGCACAGATACGCAGTATTTT.

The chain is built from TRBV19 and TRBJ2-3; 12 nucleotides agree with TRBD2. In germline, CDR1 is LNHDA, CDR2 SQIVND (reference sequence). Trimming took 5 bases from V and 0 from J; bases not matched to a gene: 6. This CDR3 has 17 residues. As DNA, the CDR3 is TGTGCCAGTAGTCCTCGACTAGCGGGGGCTAGCACAGATACGCAGTATTTT. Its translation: CASSPRLAGASTDTQYF.

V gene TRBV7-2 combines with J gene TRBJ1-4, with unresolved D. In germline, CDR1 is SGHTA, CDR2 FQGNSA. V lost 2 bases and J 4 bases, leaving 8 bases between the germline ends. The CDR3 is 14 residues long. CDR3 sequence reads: CASSLQRFNEKLFF. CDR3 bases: TGTGCCAGCAGCTTACAGAGGTTTAATGAAAAACTGTTTTTT.

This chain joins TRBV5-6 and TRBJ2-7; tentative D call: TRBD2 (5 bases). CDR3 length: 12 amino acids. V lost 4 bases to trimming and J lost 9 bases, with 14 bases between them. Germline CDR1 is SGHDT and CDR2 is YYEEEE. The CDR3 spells CASSTRTISQYF. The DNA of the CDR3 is TGTGCCAGCAGCACTAGGACGATCTCGCAGTACTTC.

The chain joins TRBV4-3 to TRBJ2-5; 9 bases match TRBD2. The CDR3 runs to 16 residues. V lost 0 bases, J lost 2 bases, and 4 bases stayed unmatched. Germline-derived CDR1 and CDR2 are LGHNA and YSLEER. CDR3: CASSQDAAGGQETQYF. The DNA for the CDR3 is TGCGCCAGCAGCCAAGACGCAGCGGGGGGTCAAGAGACCCAGTACTTC.

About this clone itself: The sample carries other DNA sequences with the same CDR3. CDR3 sequence reads: CASSPSRDSYEQYF. In nucleotides, the CDR3 is TGTGCCAGCTCACCAAGTCGGGACAGCTACGAGCAGTACTTC. The chain employs TRBV18 and TRBJ2-7, with 7 bases matching TRBD1. The CDR3 loop spans 14 amino acids. Germline CDR1 is KGHSH and CDR2 is LQKENI. J was trimmed by 3 bases and V by 2 bases; bases with no gene match: 4.

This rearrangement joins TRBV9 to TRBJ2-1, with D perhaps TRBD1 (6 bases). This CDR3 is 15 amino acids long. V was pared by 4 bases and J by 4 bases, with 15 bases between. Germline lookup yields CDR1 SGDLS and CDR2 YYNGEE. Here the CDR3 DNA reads TGTGCCAGCAGCCTAGCAGGGGCACCGTACAATGAGCAGTTCTTC. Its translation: CASSLAGAPYNEQFF.

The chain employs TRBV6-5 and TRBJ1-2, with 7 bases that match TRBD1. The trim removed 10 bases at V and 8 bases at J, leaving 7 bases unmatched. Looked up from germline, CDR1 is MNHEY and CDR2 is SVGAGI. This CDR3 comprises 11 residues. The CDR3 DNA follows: TGTGCCACATCGGACAGGCGAGGCTACACCTTC. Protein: CATSDRRGYTF.

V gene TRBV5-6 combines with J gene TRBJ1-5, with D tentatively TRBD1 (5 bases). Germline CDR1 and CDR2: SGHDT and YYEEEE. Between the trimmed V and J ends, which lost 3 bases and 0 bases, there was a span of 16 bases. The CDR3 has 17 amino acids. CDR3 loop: CASSSGGSVYSNQPQHF. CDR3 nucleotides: TGTGCCAGCAGCTCCGGGGGTTCGGTTTATAGCAATCAGCCCCAGCATTTT.

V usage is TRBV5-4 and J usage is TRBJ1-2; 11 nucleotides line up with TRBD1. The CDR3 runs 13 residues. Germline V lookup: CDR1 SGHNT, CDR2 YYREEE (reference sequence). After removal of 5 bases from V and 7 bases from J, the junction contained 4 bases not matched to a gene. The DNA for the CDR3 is TGTGCCAGCAGAGATGGACAGGGGGCTGGCTACACCTTC. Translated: CASRDGQGAGYTF.

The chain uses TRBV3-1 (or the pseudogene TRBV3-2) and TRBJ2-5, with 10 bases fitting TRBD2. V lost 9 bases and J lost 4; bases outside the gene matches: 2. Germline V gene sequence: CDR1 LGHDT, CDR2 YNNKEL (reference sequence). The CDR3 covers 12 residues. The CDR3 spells CASQRGGETQYF. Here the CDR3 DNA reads TGTGCCAGTCAGCGGGGGGGAGAGACCCAGTACTTC.

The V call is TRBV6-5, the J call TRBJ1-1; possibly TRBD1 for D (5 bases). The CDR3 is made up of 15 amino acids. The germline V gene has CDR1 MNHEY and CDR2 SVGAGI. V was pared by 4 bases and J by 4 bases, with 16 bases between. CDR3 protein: CASSSSPGMFTEAFF. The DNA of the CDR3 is TGTGCCAGCAGTTCTTCCCCAGGGATGTTCACTGAAGCTTTCTTT.

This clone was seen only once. CDR3 nucleotide sequence: TGTGCCAGCGACGGGACAGGCTCTGGAAACACCATATATTTT. Residues: CASDGTGSGNTIYF. The rearrangement links TRBV28 to TRBJ1-3; the match to TRBD1 covers 8 bases. Losses at the gene ends were 8 bases for V and 0 bases for J; bases not matched to a gene: 3. Germline V gene data show CDR1 as MDHEN and CDR2 as SYDVKM. The CDR3 length is 14 residues.